The sequence of this TCR beta chain was determined in a study of vaccination effects on CD4 cells after COVID-19. Looking at the study overall: Sequencing was preceded by expansion of antigen-specific CD4+ T cells with viral peptide pools in the ViraFEST assay. Early after vaccination, and again late, three convalescent patients were sampled.

Data came from immunoSEQ multiplex PCR; TCRdb stores just in-frame clones and leaves some out. This sample yields roughly 51,000 clones, of which about 70% are seen a single time; 5% to 6.5% belongs to the top ten. The CDR3 consists of 15 residues. V lost 0 bases to trimming and J lost 4 bases, with 13 bases between them. Germline V lookup: CDR1 SGHKS, CDR2 YYEKEE (reference sequence). Details on this clone: Its antigen remains unknown.

Subsequent to a culture period of more than 9 days, CD4+ T cells were isolated. Infection dated between March and December 2020, before the Alpha, Beta and Delta variants reached the United States. Everyone in the study got two shots of either the BNT162b2 or mRNA-1273 vaccine. Cultures got half-medium changes with IL-2 on days 3 and 7. The V call is TRBV5-5, the J call TRBJ1-2, with D uncertain. The origin of this receptor is a human donor who had a prior SARS-CoV-2 infection. This specimen consisted of CD4+ T cells from PBMCs cultured without peptide, obtained after COVID-19 vaccination. This chain's CDR3 is CASSLDSNRAYGYTF. In DNA form, the CDR3 reads TGTGCCAGCAGCTTGGATAGTAATCGGGCCTATGGCTACACCTTC.